This T cell receptor beta chain was recovered during a study of cytomegalovirus exposure and HLA in healthy donors. Overall study results and limits: Cytomegalovirus-associated TCR beta chains were listed, numbering around 150. Previously analyzed data showed that most TCR beta V segments were productive at a frequency of about 87% or about 30%. In a later analysis, specific HLA alleles were associated with around 17,000 TCR beta sequences at a 0.05 false discovery rate.

There are 15 residues in the CDR3. V lost 6 bases and J 4 bases, leaving 18 bases between the germline ends. Germline CDR1 is MNHEY and CDR2 is SVGAGI. The PCR had 60 Vbeta and 13 Jbeta primers. Using immunoSEQ multiplex PCR, the repertoire was profiled, and TCRdb retains in-frame clones only, with some absent. There are 130,000 to 150,000 clones in the sample; about three quarters occur only once, and approximately 15% lies in the top ten. Note on this clone: Its antigen is undetermined.

The material sequenced was PBMCs. This chain connects TRBV6-5 to TRBJ1-1; D perhaps matches TRBD1 (5 bases). The origin of this receptor is a human donor in good health. The CDR3 coding sequence is TGTGCCAGCAGCCGCCCATTAGGAGGGGTCACTGAAGCTTTCTTT. This translates into CASSRPLGGVTEAFF.